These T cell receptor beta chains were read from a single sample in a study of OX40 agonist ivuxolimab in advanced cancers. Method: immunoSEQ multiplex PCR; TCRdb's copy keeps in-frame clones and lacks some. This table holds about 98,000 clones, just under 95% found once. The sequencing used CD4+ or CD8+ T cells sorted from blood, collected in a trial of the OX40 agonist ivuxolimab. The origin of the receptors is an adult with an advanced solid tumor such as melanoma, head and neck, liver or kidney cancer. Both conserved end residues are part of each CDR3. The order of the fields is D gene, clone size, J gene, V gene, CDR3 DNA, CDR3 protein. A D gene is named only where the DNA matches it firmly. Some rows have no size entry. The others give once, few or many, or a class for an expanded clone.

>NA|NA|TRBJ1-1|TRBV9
TGTGCCAGCAGCGCCCTCGACAGTGAAGCTTTCTTT
CASSALDSEAFF
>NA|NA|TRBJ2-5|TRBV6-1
TGTGCCAGCAGTGCAGTAGGAGGGGGCTTGGAGACCCAGTACTTC
CASSAVGGGLETQYF
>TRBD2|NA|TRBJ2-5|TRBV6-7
TGTGCCAGCAGTTACCCGGGACTAGTTCTATTCCTCCTGGAGACCCAGTACTTC
CASSYPGLVLFLLETQYF
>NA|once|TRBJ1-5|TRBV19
TGTGCCAGTAGTATCAGTCGTTGGGCCCCGGGGAGCAATCAGCCCCAGCATTTT
CASSISRWAPGSNQPQHF
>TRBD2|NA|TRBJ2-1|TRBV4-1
TGCGCCAGCAGCCAATCCGGGACTAGAGGACCAATGAGCTTGTTCTTC
CASSQSGTRGPMSLFF
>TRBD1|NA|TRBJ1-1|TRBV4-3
TGCGCCAGCAGCCAACGCGTCCCGGGACAGGGGTGGTCCGGGACTGAAGCTTTCTTT
CASSQRVPGQGWSGTEAFF
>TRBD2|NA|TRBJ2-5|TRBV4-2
TGTGCCAGCAGCCAAGTGCGAGGACTAGCGGGCGGCTCTACCCAGTACTTC
CASSQVRGLAGGSTQYF
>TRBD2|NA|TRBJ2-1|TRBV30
TGTGCCTGGAAGGCTCCGAGCGGGGACTACAATGAGCAGTTCTTC
CAWKAPSGDYNEQFF
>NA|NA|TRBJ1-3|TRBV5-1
TGCGCCAGCAGCTTGGGGGGAATTGGAAACACCATATATTTT
CASSLGGIGNTIYF
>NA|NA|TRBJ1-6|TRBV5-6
TGTGCCAGCAAGATAGGCGGCGAAAATTCACCCCTCCACTTT
CASKIGGENSPLHF
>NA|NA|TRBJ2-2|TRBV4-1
TGCGCCAGCAGCCGACAGAGCTATCCTTTGAACACCGGGGAGCTGTTTTTT
CASSRQSYPLNTGELFF
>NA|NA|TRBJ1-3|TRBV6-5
TGTGCCACAGGACGCCTGTCTGGAAACACCATATATTTT
CATGRLSGNTIYF
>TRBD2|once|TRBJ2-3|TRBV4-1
TGCGCCAGCAGCCAAGAAAATAGCGGGAGGGCCGGGGCTACGCAGTATTTT
CASSQENSGRAGATQYF
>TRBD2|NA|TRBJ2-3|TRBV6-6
TGTGCCAGCAGGCTAGCGGGAGAGAAAGATACGCAGTATTTT
CASRLAGEKDTQYF
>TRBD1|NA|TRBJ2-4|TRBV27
TGTGCCAGCAGTTCCCGACAGGGGGCTGGGTATGCCATTCAGTACTTC
CASSSRQGAGYAIQYF
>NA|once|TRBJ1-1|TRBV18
TGTGCCAGCTCACCTTACCGCGAGGCGAACACTGAAGCTTTCTTT
CASSPYREANTEAFF
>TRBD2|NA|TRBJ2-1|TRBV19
TGTGCCAGTAGTAGTGGGGAGGGTTACAATGAGCAGTTCTTC
CASSSGEGYNEQFF
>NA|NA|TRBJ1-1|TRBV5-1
TGCGCCAGCAGCTTGGGCCCCACGAACACTGAAGCTTTCTTT
CASSLGPTNTEAFF
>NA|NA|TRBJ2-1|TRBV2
TGTGCCAGCAGTAAGGACTTCTACAATGAGCAGTTCTTC
CASSKDFYNEQFF
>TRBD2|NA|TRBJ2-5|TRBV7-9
TGTGCCAGCAGCTTAGGTGGGACTAGCGGGTTCCAAGAGACCCAGTACTTC
CASSLGGTSGFQETQYF
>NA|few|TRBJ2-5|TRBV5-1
TGCGCCAGCGGTGCGGGGCAAGAGACCCAGTACTTC
CASGAGQETQYF
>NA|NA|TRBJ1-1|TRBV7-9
TGTGCCAGCAGCTCCCAGGGGAACACTGAAGCTTTCTTT
CASSSQGNTEAFF
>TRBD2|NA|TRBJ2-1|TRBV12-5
TGTGCTAGTGGACCAAGACTAGCGGGATTCCATGAGCAGTTCTTC
CASGPRLAGFHEQFF
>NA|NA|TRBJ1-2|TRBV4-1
TGCGCCAGCAGCCTTGACAGACCCTATGGCTACACCTTC
CASSLDRPYGYTF
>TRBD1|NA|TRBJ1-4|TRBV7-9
TGTGCCAGCAGCTCTCGTAACAGGGGTCCTAATGAAAAACTGTTTTTT
CASSSRNRGPNEKLFF
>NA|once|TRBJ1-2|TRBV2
TGTGCCAGCAGTGTTCAGGGCGGCTATGGCTACACCTTC
CASSVQGGYGYTF
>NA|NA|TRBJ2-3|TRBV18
TGTGCCAGCTCACCCGGGTTGGGAACCCGCACAGATACGCAGTATTTT
CASSPGLGTRTDTQYF
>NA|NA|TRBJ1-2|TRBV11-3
TGTGCCAGCAGCTTTAGCAACTATGGCTACACCTTC
CASSFSNYGYTF
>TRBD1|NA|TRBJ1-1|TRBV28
TGTGCCAGCAGCGGACAGGGGAGGGAGGGAGCTTTCTTT
CASSGQGREGAFF
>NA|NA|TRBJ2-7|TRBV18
TGTGCCAGCTCCCCGAGTGGGGTTCTCTCCTACGAGCAGTACTTC
CASSPSGVLSYEQYF
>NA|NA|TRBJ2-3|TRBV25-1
TGTGCCAGCAGTGAAGAGATCCTACCTACAGATACGCAGTATTTT
CASSEEILPTDTQYF
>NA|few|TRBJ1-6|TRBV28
TGTGCCAGCAGAGGGGGTTCACCCCTCCACTTT
CASRGGSPLHF
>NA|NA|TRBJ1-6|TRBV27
TGTGCCAGCAGTTACCTTCTTCCTGGGGATTCACCCCTCCACTTT
CASSYLLPGDSPLHF
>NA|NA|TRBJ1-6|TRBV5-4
TGTGCCAGCAGCTCCCGACAGACGGGGCATTCACCCCTCCACTTT
CASSSRQTGHSPLHF
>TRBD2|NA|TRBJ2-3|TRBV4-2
TGTGCCAGCAGCCAAACGGGAGGCCCCACAGATACGCAGTATTTT
CASSQTGGPTDTQYF
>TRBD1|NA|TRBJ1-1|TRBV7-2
TGTGCCAGCAGCTTCCCCAGGGGGGAAACTGAAGCTTTCTTT
CASSFPRGETEAFF
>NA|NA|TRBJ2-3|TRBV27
TGTGCCAGCAGCAGTAACACAGATACGCAGTATTTT
CASSSNTDTQYF
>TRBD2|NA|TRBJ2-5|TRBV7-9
TGTGCCAGCAGCTTAGGATCATACGGGAGGGCCCCAGAGACCCAGTACTTC
CASSLGSYGRAPETQYF
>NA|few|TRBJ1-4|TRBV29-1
TGCAGCGTTGGTGGGAGGAATGAAAAACTGTTTTTT
CSVGGRNEKLFF
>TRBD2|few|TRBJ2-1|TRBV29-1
TGCAGCGTTTTTGAGTTGGTGGGAGGGCTGGATGAGCAGTTCTTC
CSVFELVGGLDEQFF
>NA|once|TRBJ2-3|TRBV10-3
TGTGCCATCAGTGAGATCAGCACAGATACGCAGTATTTT
CAISEISTDTQYF
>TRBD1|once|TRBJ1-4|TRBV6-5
TGTGCCAGCAGGACGGGACAGAACCCCCCGAAACTGTTTTTT
CASRTGQNPPKLFF
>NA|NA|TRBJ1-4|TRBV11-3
TGTGCCAGCAGCTTATCCGGAAATGAAAAACTGTTTTTT
CASSLSGNEKLFF
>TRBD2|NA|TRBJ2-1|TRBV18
TGTGCCAGCTCAACAACAATAGCGGGAAACAATGAGCAGTTCTTC
CASSTTIAGNNEQFF
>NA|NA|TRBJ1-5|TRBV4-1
TGCGCCAGCAGCCAACTCAGGGGAACGAAGAATCAGCCCCAGCATTTT
CASSQLRGTKNQPQHF
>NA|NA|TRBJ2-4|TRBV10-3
TGTGCCATCAGTGAGTCGACGGCCAGTGGGAACATTCAGTACTTC
CAISESTASGNIQYF
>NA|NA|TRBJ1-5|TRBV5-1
TGCGCCAGCAGCTTGGAGGACGGTCAGCCCCAGCATTTT
CASSLEDGQPQHF
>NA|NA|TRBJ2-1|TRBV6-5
TGTGCCAGCAGTGGCGGGACGCCCGATGAGCAGTTCTTC
CASSGGTPDEQFF
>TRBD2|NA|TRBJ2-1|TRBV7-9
TGTGCCAGCAGCTCCCCGGGCGGGGGCTACAATGAGCAGTTCTTC
CASSSPGGGYNEQFF
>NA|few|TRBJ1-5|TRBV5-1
TGCGCCAGCAGCTTGGGTTTTAGCAATCAGCCCCAGCATTTT
CASSLGFSNQPQHF